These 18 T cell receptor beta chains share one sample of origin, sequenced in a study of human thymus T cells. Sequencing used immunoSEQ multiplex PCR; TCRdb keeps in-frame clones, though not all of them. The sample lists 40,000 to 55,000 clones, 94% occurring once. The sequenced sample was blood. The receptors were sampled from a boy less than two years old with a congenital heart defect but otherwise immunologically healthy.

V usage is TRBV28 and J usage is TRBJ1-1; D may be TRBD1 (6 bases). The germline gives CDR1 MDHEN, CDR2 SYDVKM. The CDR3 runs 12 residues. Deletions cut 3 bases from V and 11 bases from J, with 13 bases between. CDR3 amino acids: CASSLYPRGAFF. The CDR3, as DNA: TGTGCCAGCAGTTTGTACCCTAGGGGGGCTTTCTTT.

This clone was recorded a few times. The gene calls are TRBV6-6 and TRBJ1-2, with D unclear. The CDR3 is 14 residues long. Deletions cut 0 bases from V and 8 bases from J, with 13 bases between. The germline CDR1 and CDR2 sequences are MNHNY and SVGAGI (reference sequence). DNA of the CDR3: TGTGCCAGCAGTTACTCTACCGGACGAGGGGGCTACACCTTC. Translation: CASSYSTGRGGYTF.

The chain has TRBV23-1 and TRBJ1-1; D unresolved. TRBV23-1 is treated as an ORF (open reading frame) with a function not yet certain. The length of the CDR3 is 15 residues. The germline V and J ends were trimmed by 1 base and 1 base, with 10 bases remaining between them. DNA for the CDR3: TGCGCCAGCAGTCAATGCTTTCGTAGGAACACTGAAGCTTTCTTT. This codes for CASSQCFRRNTEAFF.

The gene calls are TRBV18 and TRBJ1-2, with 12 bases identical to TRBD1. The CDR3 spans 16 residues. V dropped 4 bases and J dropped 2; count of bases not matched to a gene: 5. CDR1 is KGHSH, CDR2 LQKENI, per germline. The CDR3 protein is CASSLPGTGGNYGYTF. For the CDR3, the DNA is TGTGCCAGCTCACTACCCGGGACAGGGGGCAACTATGGCTACACCTTC.

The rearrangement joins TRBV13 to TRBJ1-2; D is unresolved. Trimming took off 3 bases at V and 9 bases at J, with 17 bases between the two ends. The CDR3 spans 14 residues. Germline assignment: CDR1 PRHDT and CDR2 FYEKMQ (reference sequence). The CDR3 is CASSFGQVPLSYTF. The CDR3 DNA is TGTGCCAGCAGCTTTGGGCAGGTCCCTTTAAGCTACACCTTC.

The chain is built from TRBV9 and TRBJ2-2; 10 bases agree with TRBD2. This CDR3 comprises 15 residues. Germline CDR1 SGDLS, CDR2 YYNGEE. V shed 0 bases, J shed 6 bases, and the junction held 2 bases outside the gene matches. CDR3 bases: TGTGCCAGCAGCGTAGGAAGCGGGGGGGCCGGGGAGCTGTTTTTT. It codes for CASSVGSGGAGELFF.

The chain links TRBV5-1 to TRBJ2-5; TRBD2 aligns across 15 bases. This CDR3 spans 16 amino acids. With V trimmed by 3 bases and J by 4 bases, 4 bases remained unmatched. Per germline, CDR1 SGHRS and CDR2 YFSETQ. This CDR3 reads CASSSGLAGGPETQYF. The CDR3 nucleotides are TGCGCCAGCAGCTCCGGACTAGCGGGGGGGCCAGAGACCCAGTACTTC.

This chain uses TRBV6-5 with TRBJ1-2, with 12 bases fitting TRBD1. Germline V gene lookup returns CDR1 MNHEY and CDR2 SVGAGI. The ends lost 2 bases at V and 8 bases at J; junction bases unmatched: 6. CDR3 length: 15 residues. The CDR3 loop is CASSYKGQGARGYTF. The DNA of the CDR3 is TGTGCCAGCAGTTACAAGGGACAGGGGGCAAGAGGCTACACCTTC.

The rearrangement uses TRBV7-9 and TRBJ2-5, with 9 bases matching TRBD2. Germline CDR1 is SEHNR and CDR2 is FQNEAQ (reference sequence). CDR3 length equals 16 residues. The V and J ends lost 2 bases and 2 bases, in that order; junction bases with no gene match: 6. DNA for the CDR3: TGTGCCAGCAGCTTATTCCCTAGCGGGGAGCAAGAGACCCAGTACTTC. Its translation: CASSLFPSGEQETQYF.

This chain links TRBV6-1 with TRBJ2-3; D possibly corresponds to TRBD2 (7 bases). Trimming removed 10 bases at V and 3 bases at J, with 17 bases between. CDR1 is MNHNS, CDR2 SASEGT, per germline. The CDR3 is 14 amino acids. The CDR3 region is CATGGRGSTDTQYF. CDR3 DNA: TGTGCCACCGGGGGGCGGGGAAGTACAGATACGCAGTATTTT.

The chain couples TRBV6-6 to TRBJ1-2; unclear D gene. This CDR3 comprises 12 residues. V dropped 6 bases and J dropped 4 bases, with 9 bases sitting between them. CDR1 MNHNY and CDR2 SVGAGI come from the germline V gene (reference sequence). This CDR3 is CASSSDTYGYTF. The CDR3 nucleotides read TGTGCCAGCAGCTCAGACACCTATGGCTACACCTTC.

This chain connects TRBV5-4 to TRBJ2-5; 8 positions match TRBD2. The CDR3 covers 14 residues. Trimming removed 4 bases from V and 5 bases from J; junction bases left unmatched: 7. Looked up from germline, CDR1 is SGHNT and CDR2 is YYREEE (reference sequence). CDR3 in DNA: TGTGCCAGCAGCCCCGGACTAGCAGGGGAGACCCAGTACTTC. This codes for CASSPGLAGETQYF. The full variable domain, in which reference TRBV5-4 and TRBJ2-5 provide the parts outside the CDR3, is ETGVTQSPTHLIKTRGQQVTLRCSSQSGHNTVSWYQQALGQGPQFIFQYYREEENGRGNFPPRFSGLQFPNYSSELNVNALELDDSALYLCASSPGLAGETQYFGPGTRLLVL.

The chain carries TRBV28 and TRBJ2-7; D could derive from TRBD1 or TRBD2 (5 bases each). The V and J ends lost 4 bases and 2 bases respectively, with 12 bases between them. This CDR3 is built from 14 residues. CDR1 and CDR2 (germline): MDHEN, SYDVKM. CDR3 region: CASSWDGEAYEQYF. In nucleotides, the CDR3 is TGTGCCAGCAGTTGGGACGGTGAAGCCTACGAGCAGTACTTC.

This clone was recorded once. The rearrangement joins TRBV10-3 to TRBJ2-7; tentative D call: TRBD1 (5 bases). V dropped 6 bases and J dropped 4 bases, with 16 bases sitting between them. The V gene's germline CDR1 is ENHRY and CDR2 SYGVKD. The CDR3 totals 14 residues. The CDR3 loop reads CAISPDRPPYEQYF. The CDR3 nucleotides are TGTGCCATCAGCCCAGACAGACCACCTTACGAGCAGTACTTC.

The CDR3 loop reads CASSPSTQNTGELFF. The CDR3 region has the DNA TGTGCCAGCAGTCCGTCCACACAGAACACCGGGGAGCTGTTTTTT. The chain employs TRBV27 and TRBJ2-2, with D unclear. The germline CDR1 and CDR2 sequences are MNHEY and SMNVEV (reference sequence). V shed 5 bases and J shed 1 base, with 11 bases lying between them. This CDR3 contains 15 residues.

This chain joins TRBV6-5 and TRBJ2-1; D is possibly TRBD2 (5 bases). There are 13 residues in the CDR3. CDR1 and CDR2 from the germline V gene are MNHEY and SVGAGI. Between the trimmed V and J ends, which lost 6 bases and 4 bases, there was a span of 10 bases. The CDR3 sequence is CASRRDTYNEQFF. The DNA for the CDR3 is TGTGCCAGCAGGAGGGATACTTACAATGAGCAGTTCTTC.

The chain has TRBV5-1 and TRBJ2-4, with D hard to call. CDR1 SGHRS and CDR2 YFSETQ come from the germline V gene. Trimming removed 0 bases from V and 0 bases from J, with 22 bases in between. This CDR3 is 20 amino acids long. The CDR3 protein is CASSLGVADRRGLAKNIQYF. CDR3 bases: TGCGCCAGCAGCTTGGGTGTTGCTGACCGTCGAGGCCTAGCCAAAAACATTCAGTACTTC.

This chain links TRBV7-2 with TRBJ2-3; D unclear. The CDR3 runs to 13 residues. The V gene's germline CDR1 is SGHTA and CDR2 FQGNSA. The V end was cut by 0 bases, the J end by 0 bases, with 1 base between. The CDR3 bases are TGTGCCAGCAGCTTAGCTAGCACAGATACGCAGTATTTT. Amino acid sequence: CASSLASTDTQYF.